This entry features one T cell receptor (beta chain) sequence. Its antigen is not known. Some clones are missing from TCRdb's copy, which holds only in-frame ones; the method was immunoSEQ multiplex PCR. The table shows millions of clones, with 90% to 95% occurring only once. The sample is drawn from a study of shared clonotypes between healthy human individuals. On the study more broadly: Donors, aged 18 to 49, were a couple of women and a few men. Regarding the study as a whole: Exclusively blood specimens were collected; tissue repertoires likely differ. Larger estimated richness was generally seen in naive subsets than in memory subsets. For naive CD4 cells, approximately 4.7% of clonotypes were shared across four donors.

Trimming took off 6 bases at V and 4 bases at J, with 15 bases between the two ends. This CDR3 region has 14 residues. The germline V gene encodes CDR1 MDHEN and CDR2 SYDVKM. The rearrangement joins TRBV28 to TRBJ2-5, with D perhaps matching TRBD1 (6 bases). This receptor was taken from a man between 18 and 29 years old in good health. Some clones in this sample may be carry-over from other donors' samples. Source material: naive CD4+ T cells from PBMCs. Subset defined: CD45RA+ positively selected. The CDR3 region has the DNA TGTGCCAGCAGCATAGGTCGGACAGCAGAGACCCAGTACTTC. It translates to CASSIGRTAETQYF.